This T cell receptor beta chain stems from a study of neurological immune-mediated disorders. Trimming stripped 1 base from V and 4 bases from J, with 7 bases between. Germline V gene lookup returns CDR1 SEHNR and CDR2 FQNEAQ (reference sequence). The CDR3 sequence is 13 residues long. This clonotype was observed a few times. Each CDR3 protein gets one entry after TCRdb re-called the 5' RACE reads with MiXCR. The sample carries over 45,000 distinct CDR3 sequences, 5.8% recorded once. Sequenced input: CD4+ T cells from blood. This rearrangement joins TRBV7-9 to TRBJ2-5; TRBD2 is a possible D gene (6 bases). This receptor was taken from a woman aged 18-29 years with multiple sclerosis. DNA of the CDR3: TGTGCCAGCAGCTTAGAACTAGCAGAGACCCAGTACTTC. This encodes CASSLELAETQYF. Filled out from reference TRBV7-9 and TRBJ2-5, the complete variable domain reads DTGVSQNPRHKITKRGQNVTFRCDPISEHNRLYWYRQTLGQGPEFLTYFQNEAQLEKSRLLSDRFSAERPKGSFSTLEIQRTEQGDSAMYLCASSLELAETQYFGPGTRLLVL.